The 30 T cell receptor beta chains listed next were all sequenced from one sample in a study of shared clonotypes between healthy human individuals. Sequenced by immunoSEQ multiplex PCR; TCRdb stores in-frame clones only, minus some. The repertoire has roughly 1 million clones, about 75% of them found once; the top ten carry roughly 1.4%. Sample: memory CD4+ T cells sorted from blood. Regarding subset: CD45RA-negative fraction. Receptors originate from a young man in good health.

Points on this clone: The same CDR3 also results from other DNA sequences found in this sample. The genes are TRBV6-1 and TRBJ1-2; D call uncertain. The length of the CDR3 is 11 residues. Germline CDR1 reads MNHNS; CDR2 reads SASEGT. V was shortened by 2 bases and J by 7 bases, with 5 bases between the two germline ends. The CDR3 DNA reads TGTGCCAGCAGTGAATTGGGTGGCTACACCTTC. It yields the protein CASSELGGYTF.

The V call is TRBV10-3, the J call TRBJ2-7; 7 nucleotides line up with TRBD2. Trimming removed 6 bases from V and 4 bases from J; junction bases left unmatched: 12. CDR1 ENHRY and CDR2 SYGVKD come from the germline V gene. The CDR3 spans 15 residues. This CDR3 is CAIRGLGGKGYEQYF. The CDR3 DNA reads TGTGCCATCAGGGGGTTGGGAGGGAAAGGATACGAGCAGTACTTC.

This clone was seen at least ten times. This chain connects TRBV29-1 to TRBJ2-7; D may correspond to TRBD1 or TRBD2 (5 bases each). Trimming removed 3 bases at V and 5 bases at J, with 14 bases between. Germline loops: CDR1 SQVTM, CDR2 ANQGSEA. The CDR3 length is 13 residues. The CDR3 bases are TGCAGCGTTGATGGGGGATCCAGGGACGAGCAGTACTTC. Translated, it gives CSVDGGSRDEQYF.

The chain employs TRBV4-3 and TRBJ1-2; perhaps TRBD1 as D (6 bases). This CDR3 spans 13 amino acids. V was shortened by 0 bases and J by 5 bases, with 7 bases between the two germline ends. Germline CDR1 reads LGHNA; CDR2 reads YSLEER. CDR3 region: CASSQDGQYGYTF. CDR3 bases: TGCGCCAGCAGCCAAGATGGACAGTATGGCTACACCTTC.

A word on this clone: Within the sample, other DNA sequences also encode this same CDR3. This chain connects TRBV6-1 to TRBJ2-5; D unresolved. The V end lost 3 bases, the J end lost 9 bases, and 8 bases lay between the germline ends. CDR3 length: 11 residues. CDR1 and CDR2 (germline): MNHNS, SASEGT. In nucleotides, the CDR3 is TGTGCCAGCAGTGAGGCGTCGGCCCAGTACTTC. Translation gives CASSEASAQYF.

The V and J genes are TRBV7-9 and TRBJ2-7, with a tentative D call TRBD2 (5 bases). With 2 bases removed from V and 2 bases from J, the gap between germline ends came to 10 bases. Germline CDR1 and CDR2: SEHNR and FQNEAQ (reference sequence). There are 14 residues in the CDR3. CDR3 in DNA: TGTGCCAGCAGCTTACTCGGGGATACCTACGAGCAGTACTTC. It is translated as CASSLLGDTYEQYF.

The chain uses TRBV5-4 and TRBJ1-1, with D tentatively TRBD1 (6 bases). The length of the CDR3 is 14 residues. Looked up from germline, CDR1 is SGHNT and CDR2 is YYREEE (reference sequence). V gave up 2 bases and J gave up 1 base, with 9 bases separating them. The CDR3 spells CASSLDRPNTEAFF. As DNA, the CDR3 is TGTGCCAGCAGCTTAGACAGGCCGAACACTGAAGCTTTCTTT.

The chain uses TRBV30 and TRBJ2-1; D assignment may be TRBD1 or TRBD2 (7 bases each). CDR3 length: 12 amino acids. Per the germline V gene, CDR1 is GTSNPN and CDR2 is SVGIG (reference sequence). The CDR3 coding sequence is TGTGCTTGGGGGAGGGGGCCACACGAGCAGTTCTTC. This codes for CAWGRGPHEQFF.

This clone was observed many times. Distinct nucleotide sequences in the sample also encode this CDR3. The chain carries TRBV2 and TRBJ1-5; possible D gene TRBD1, 6 bases. The CDR3 spans 14 residues. Per germline, CDR1 SNHLY and CDR2 FYNNEI. V gave up 6 bases and J gave up 3 bases, with 12 bases separating them. CDR3 in DNA: TGTGCCAGCAGCCGGGACACCTCCAATCAGCCCCAGCATTTT. Its protein product is CASSRDTSNQPQHF.

The chain joins TRBV18 to TRBJ2-7; D is perhaps TRBD2 (6 bases). V shed 5 bases and J shed 2 bases, with 16 bases lying between them. CDR3 length: 15 residues. The germline gives CDR1 KGHSH, CDR2 LQKENI. The CDR3 DNA reads as TGTGCCAGCTCAATCACCGGGACTTATACCTACGAGCAGTACTTC. Its protein product is CASSITGTYTYEQYF.

The chain links TRBV10-3 to TRBJ2-3; D is perhaps TRBD2 (6 bases). This CDR3 is built from 16 residues. CDR1 and CDR2 from the germline V gene are ENHRY and SYGVKD. Trimming took off 10 bases at V and 0 bases at J, with 20 bases between the two ends. The CDR3 bases are TGTGCCAACGCCGCGGCCAGCGGGCCTAGCACAGATACGCAGTATTTT. This codes for CANAAASGPSTDTQYF.

This clone was picked up a small number of times. The genes are TRBV5-1 and TRBJ2-3, with 11 bases fitting TRBD2. V gave up 0 bases and J gave up 2 bases; unmatched junction bases: 8. This CDR3 spans 18 amino acids. The germline gives CDR1 SGHRS, CDR2 YFSETQ. Written as DNA, the CDR3 is TGCGCCAGCAGCTTGGCCATAGCGGGGGGGCCGAACACAGATACGCAGTATTTT. Encoded protein: CASSLAIAGGPNTDTQYF. Using reference TRBV5-1 and TRBJ2-3 for the parts outside the CDR3, the full variable domain is KAGVTQTPRYLIKTRGQQVTLSCSPISGHRSVSWYQQTPGQGLQFLFEYFSETQRNKGNFPGRFSGRQFSNSRSEMNVSTLELGDSALYLCASSLAIAGGPNTDTQYFGPGTRLTVL.

The chain combines TRBV25-1 with TRBJ2-5; D may be TRBD2 (7 bases). This CDR3 spans 16 amino acids. Per the germline V gene, CDR1 is MGHDK and CDR2 is SYGVNS. V lost 4 bases and J lost 2, with 17 bases in between. For the CDR3, the DNA is TGTGCCAGCAGTGGAGGGGGGGTGCGTGGACAAGAGACCCAGTACTTC. Amino acid sequence: CASSGGGVRGQETQYF.

V gene TRBV19 combines with J gene TRBJ2-6; maybe TRBD1 (6 bases). The CDR3 spans 20 residues. From germline, CDR1 is LNHDA and CDR2 SQIVND (reference sequence). The ends were cut back, 4 bases at V and 0 bases at J, with 22 bases in the middle. The CDR3 protein is CASSKWAVSGQTSGANVLTF. The DNA of the CDR3 is TGTGCCAGTAGTAAGTGGGCGGTTTCGGGACAAACCTCTGGGGCCAACGTCCTGACTTTC.

This clone came up a few times. The J gene is TRBJ2-2, the V gene TRBV9; no definite D call. The CDR3 totals 14 residues. V dropped 0 bases and J dropped 7 bases, with 10 bases sitting between them. Germline V gives CDR1 SGDLS, CDR2 YYNGEE. CDR3 sequence: CASSVGGSHGELFF. CDR3 coding DNA: TGTGCCAGCAGCGTAGGGGGTAGTCACGGGGAGCTGTTTTTT.

The gene calls are TRBV9 and TRBJ2-3; D call uncertain. Germline CDR1 is SGDLS and CDR2 is YYNGEE. CDR3 length equals 11 residues. Trimming stripped 4 bases from V and 6 bases from J, with 6 bases between. As DNA, the CDR3 is TGTGCCAGCAGCCGAAAGGATACGCAGTATTTT. It specifies CASSRKDTQYF.

The genes are TRBV2 and TRBJ2-7, with 12 bases that match TRBD2. The V segment lost 6 bases and the J segment 4 bases; nucleotides outside the gene matches: 4. The CDR3 sequence is 14 residues long. The germline gives CDR1 SNHLY, CDR2 FYNNEI. The CDR3 reads CASRASGRDYEQYF. Here the CDR3 DNA reads TGTGCCAGCAGAGCTAGCGGGAGGGATTACGAGCAGTACTTC.

The chain carries TRBV5-1 and TRBJ2-6; TRBD1 is a possible D gene (5 bases). Trimming pared 4 bases from V and 1 base from J, leaving 18 bases between. Germline V gene lookup returns CDR1 SGHRS and CDR2 YFSETQ. CDR3 length: 18 residues. The CDR3 reads CASSIPKLTESGANVLTF. The CDR3 region has the DNA TGCGCCAGCAGCATCCCCAAGCTGACAGAGTCTGGGGCCAACGTCCTGACTTTC.

This clone was counted only a few times. The gene calls are TRBV5-4 and TRBJ2-1, with TRBD2 matching 8 bases. CDR3 size: 18 residues. Germline values: CDR1 SGHNT, CDR2 YYREEE (reference sequence). J lost 5 bases, V lost 5 bases, and 18 bases had no gene match. The DNA of the CDR3 is TGTGCCAGCAGACTTGATCGTTGGGCGGGAGGAAGTAACAATGAGCAGTTCTTC. The encoded protein is CASRLDRWAGGSNNEQFF.

V gene TRBV4-1 combines with J gene TRBJ1-2; 7 nucleotides match TRBD1. After removal of 3 bases from V and 3 bases from J, the junction contained 7 bases not matched to a gene. Germline V gives CDR1 MGHRA, CDR2 YSYEKL. The CDR3 has 15 amino acids. CDR3 in DNA: TGCGCCAGCAGCCAGGAAGACAGGGCGGACTATGGCTACACCTTC. It translates to CASSQEDRADYGYTF.

This rearrangement joins TRBV27 to TRBJ2-5; D uncertain. CDR1 MNHEY and CDR2 SMNVEV come from the germline V gene (reference sequence). The CDR3 loop spans 13 amino acids. Trimming took 1 base from V and 2 from J, leaving 5 bases between them. The CDR3 loop is CASSLYRQETQYF. The CDR3 DNA is TGTGCCAGCAGTTTATATCGGCAAGAGACCCAGTACTTC.

J is TRBJ1-2 and V is TRBV5-1; D remains unclear. Trimming shortened V by 7 bases and J by 4 bases, and 8 bases separated the two germline ends. The CDR3 extends over 11 amino acids. CDR1 and CDR2 (germline): SGHRS, YFSETQ. CDR3 loop: CASYWPYGYTF. CDR3 bases: TGCGCCAGCTATTGGCCCTATGGCTACACCTTC.

This clone was detected a few times. This chain joins TRBV6-1 and TRBJ1-2; weak D call: TRBD1 (6 bases). Germline loops: CDR1 MNHNS, CDR2 SASEGT. The CDR3 runs 14 residues. Trimming removed 6 bases at V and 4 bases at J, with 15 bases between. The CDR3 DNA reads as TGTGCCAGCAGGTCCAGGGGATCGGCCTATGGCTACACCTTC. Translated: CASRSRGSAYGYTF.

This chain uses TRBV6-1 with TRBJ2-2; weak D call: TRBD1 (6 bases). CDR3 size: 14 residues. In germline, CDR1 is MNHNS, CDR2 SASEGT. Trimming took off 7 bases at V and 1 base at J, with 10 bases between the two ends. The CDR3 here is CASTNRVNTGELFF. The CDR3 DNA sequence: TGTGCCAGCACCAACAGGGTGAACACCGGGGAGCTGTTTTTT.

This chain joins TRBV12-2 and TRBJ2-2; the table's D call TRBD2 went unverified against the DNA. TRBV12-2 is labeled a pseudogene. The CDR3 consists of 17 residues. In DNA, the CDR3 is TGTGCAAGTCGCCCGACTAGCGGGGGCCTCAACACCGGGGAGCTGTTTTTT. Amino acid sequence: CASRPTSGGLNTGELFF.

This clone was seen many times. The chain carries TRBV5-1 and TRBJ2-3, with TRBD2 identical over 7 bases. The CDR3 loop spans 16 amino acids. The germline V gene has CDR1 SGHRS and CDR2 YFSETQ. The J segment lost 3 bases and the V segment lost 3 bases, leaving 10 bases of the junction unmatched. CDR3 sequence: CASSSGESGTTDTQYF. The DNA for the CDR3 is TGCGCCAGCAGCTCTGGGGAAAGCGGGACGACAGATACGCAGTATTTT.

This clone was detected ten times or more. The chain recombines TRBV6-5 with TRBJ1-5; D is ambiguous. Germline V CDR1 and CDR2: MNHEY, SVGAGI. Trimming pared 6 bases from V and 7 bases from J, leaving 16 bases between. CDR3 length equals 14 residues. CDR3 in DNA: TGTGCCAGCAGCTCCGGGCTTACCCTCCAGCCCCAGCATTTT. Translation: CASSSGLTLQPQHF.

CDR3 loop: CASSLSGTGNEQFF. The CDR3 bases are TGTGCCAGCAGTTTATCAGGGACGGGGAATGAGCAGTTCTTC. This sequence joins TRBV27 and TRBJ2-1; D is tentatively TRBD1 or TRBD2 (5 bases each). The V and J ends lost 0 bases and 7 bases respectively, with 10 bases between them. There are 14 residues in the CDR3. The germline V gene has CDR1 MNHEY and CDR2 SMNVEV (reference sequence).

V is TRBV5-1 and J is TRBJ2-3; maybe TRBD2 (7 bases). V shed 2 bases and J shed 3 bases, with 13 bases lying between them. The germline V gene has CDR1 SGHRS and CDR2 YFSETQ. CDR3 size: 15 residues. The CDR3 here is CASSLFSGTTDTQYF. The CDR3 nucleotides read TGCGCCAGCAGCTTATTCAGCGGGACAACAGATACGCAGTATTTT.

This clone was recorded at least ten times. The V and J genes are TRBV6-6 and TRBJ1-6; D perhaps matches TRBD1 (6 bases). The CDR3 length is 15 residues. CDR1 MNHNY and CDR2 SVGAGI come from the germline V gene (reference sequence). V gave up 6 bases and J gave up 11 bases, with 20 bases separating them. The CDR3 spells CASRLETGGFAPLHF. In DNA form, the CDR3 reads TGTGCCAGCAGGCTGGAGACAGGCGGATTCGCACCCCTCCACTTT.